A single sample gave rise to the 7 T cell receptor beta chains below, sequenced in a study of long-term antiretroviral therapy in people with HIV. Runs used v3.0 of the immunoSEQ assay and were done at survey level. TCRdb's copy holds only in-frame clones and misses some; the assay was immunoSEQ multiplex PCR. The sample has about 18,000 clones; 78% are singletons. The sequenced sample was unsorted PBMCs, obtained 0.3 years after starting antiretroviral therapy. The receptors shown here come from a woman aged 45-59 years with HIV.

The chain uses TRBV5-1 and TRBJ1-6; D remains ambiguous. The CDR3 length is 15 residues. Germline CDR1 SGHRS, CDR2 YFSETQ. V was shortened by 3 bases and J by 9 bases, with 16 bases between the two germline ends. CDR3 sequence reads: CASSSIPASGSPLHF. In DNA, the CDR3 is TGCGCCAGCAGCTCAATCCCAGCGAGTGGTTCACCCCTCCACTTT.

The chain links TRBV19 to TRBJ1-5, with D possibly being TRBD1 (5 bases). Germline-derived CDR1 and CDR2 are LNHDA and SQIVND (reference sequence). Trimming cost V 0 bases and J 8 bases, with 8 bases left between them. The CDR3 runs 13 residues. The CDR3 is CASSIDEGKPQHF. As DNA, the CDR3 is TGTGCCAGTAGTATAGATGAGGGGAAGCCCCAGCATTTT.

This clone was found a few times. This sequence joins TRBV6-1 and TRBJ1-4, with TRBD1 matching 8 bases. The CDR3 has 14 residues. Germline CDR1 and CDR2: MNHNS and SASEGT. The ends lost 7 bases at V and 4 bases at J; junction bases unmatched: 5. CDR3 coding DNA: TGTGCCAGCATCGGGGACAGGCTTAATGAAAAACTGTTTTTT. It encodes CASIGDRLNEKLFF.

The CDR3 spells CASSEVGGPPETQYF. The CDR3 nucleotides are TGTGCCAGCAGTGAAGTCGGGGGGCCCCCGGAGACCCAGTACTTC. The rearrangement links TRBV2 to TRBJ2-5; D perhaps matches TRBD2 (7 bases). V shed 1 base and J shed 5 bases, with 14 bases lying between them. CDR3 length: 15 amino acids. Per germline, CDR1 SNHLY and CDR2 FYNNEI. The full variable domain, with the rest looked up from reference TRBV2 and TRBJ2-5, is EPEVTQTPSHQVTQMGQEVILRCVPISNHLYFYWYRQILGQKVEFLVSFYNNEISEKSEIFDDQFSVERPDGSNFTLKIRSTKLEDSAMYFCASSEVGGPPETQYFGPGTRLLVL.

V gene TRBV5-1 combines with J gene TRBJ2-3; 14 bases line up with TRBD2. This CDR3 comprises 16 residues. Germline trimming cut 6 bases from V and 3 bases from J; bases unmatched to any gene: 6. Looked up from germline, CDR1 is SGHRS and CDR2 is YFSETQ. The DNA for the CDR3 is TGCGCCAGCACGGGACTAGCGGGGGCCGCTACAGATACGCAGTATTTT. This codes for CASTGLAGAATDTQYF.

The J gene is TRBJ2-2, the V gene TRBV10-2, with 8 bases that match TRBD1. The CDR3 covers 15 residues. The V gene end was trimmed by 4 bases and the J gene end by 5 bases; junction bases not matched to a gene: 6. Germline V gene data show CDR1 as WSHSY and CDR2 as SAAADI. CDR3 sequence: CASSGARGHTGELFF. The DNA of the CDR3 is TGCGCCAGCAGTGGAGCCAGGGGGCATACCGGGGAGCTGTTTTTT.

This clone has just one count. This chain connects TRBV5-8 to TRBJ1-6, with D unresolved. This CDR3 contains 15 residues. Trimming took 2 bases from V and 7 from J, leaving 13 bases between them. Germline V gene sequence: CDR1 SGHTS, CDR2 YDEGEE. The CDR3 nucleotides are TGTGCCAGCAGCTTAATCTCTCGTAGGAATTCACCCCTCCACTTT. Amino acid sequence: CASSLISRRNSPLHF.